These 24 T cell receptor beta chains were sequenced from one sample in a study of blood T cell repertoires in COVID-19. The table came from immunoSEQ multiplex PCR; TCRdb's copy has only in-frame clones and leaves some out. The sample records roughly 130,000 clones, about four fifths being singletons. Sequenced material: peripheral blood. The source of these receptors is a woman between 45 and 60 years old with acute or convalescent COVID-19.

This clone showed up just once. The rearrangement links TRBV30 to TRBJ2-7; D gene ambiguous. The CDR3 runs to 13 residues. CDR1 is GTSNPN, CDR2 SVGIG, per germline (reference sequence). V was shortened by 3 bases and J by 0 bases, with 9 bases between the two germline ends. The DNA for the CDR3 is TGTGCCTGGAGGCGGAGCAGCTCCTACGAGCAGTACTTC. Amino acids: CAWRRSSSYEQYF.

This clone was seen a single time. The rearrangement links TRBV3-1 (or the pseudogene TRBV3-2) to TRBJ2-1; D ambiguous. V lost 4 bases and J lost 7, with 11 bases in between. The CDR3 sequence is 13 residues long. Germline CDR1 and CDR2: LGHDT and YNNKEL (reference sequence). The CDR3 DNA reads TGTGCCAGCAGCCCGTCGCTGGCTAATGAGCAGTTCTTC. Protein sequence: CASSPSLANEQFF.

The rearrangement links TRBV15 to TRBJ2-7; tentative D call: TRBD2 (6 bases). The CDR3 has 14 amino acids. V was cut by 0 bases and J by 7 bases, with 13 bases left in between. Germline CDR1 and CDR2: LNHNV and YYDKDF (reference sequence). CDR3 residues: CATSRDRGLEEQYF. CDR3 coding DNA: TGTGCCACCAGCAGAGATCGGGGGTTGGAAGAGCAGTACTTC.

The genes are TRBV2 and TRBJ1-4; D uncertain. Germline V gene sequence: CDR1 SNHLY, CDR2 FYNNEI. Deletions cut 1 base from V and 8 bases from J, with 5 bases between. This CDR3 is 12 amino acids long. The CDR3 nucleotides read TGTGCCAGCAGTGAAGGAGGGGAAAAACTGTTTTTT. It codes for CASSEGGEKLFF.

The gene calls are TRBV7-9 and TRBJ1-2, with TRBD1 identical over 9 bases. CDR3 length: 14 residues. The V gene end was trimmed by 4 bases and the J gene end by 1 base; junction bases not matched to a gene: 1. The germline V gene has CDR1 SEHNR and CDR2 FQNEAQ (reference sequence). In DNA form, the CDR3 reads TGTGCCAGCAGCTCGGGACAGGGTAACTATGGCTACACCTTC. It translates to CASSSGQGNYGYTF.

V and J are TRBV19 and TRBJ1-5; 7 positions agree with TRBD1. There are 13 residues in the CDR3. The ends lost 3 bases at V and 5 bases at J; junction bases unmatched: 1. The V gene's germline CDR1 is LNHDA and CDR2 SQIVND (reference sequence). The CDR3: CASSIQGDQPQHF. CDR3 coding DNA: TGTGCCAGTAGTATCCAGGGGGATCAGCCCCAGCATTTT.

The rearrangement joins TRBV13 to TRBJ1-1; 9 bases are a match to TRBD1. With 1 base clipped from V and 5 bases from J, the junction kept 8 bases outside the gene matches. CDR1 is PRHDT and CDR2 is FYEKMQ in the germline V gene (reference sequence). The CDR3 covers 16 residues. The CDR3 region has the DNA TGTGCCAGCAGCTTAGTCCGGGACAGGGCGAAGACTGAAGCTTTCTTT. Translated: CASSLVRDRAKTEAFF.

The count of this clone is one. The chain joins TRBV5-1 to TRBJ2-3, with D tentatively TRBD2 (5 bases). This CDR3 is 15 amino acids long. V shed 4 bases and J shed 0 bases, with 12 bases lying between them. Germline loops: CDR1 SGHRS, CDR2 YFSETQ. In DNA form, the CDR3 reads TGCGCCAGCAGCCCCGGAGGTACTAGCACAGATACGCAGTATTTT. This gives the protein CASSPGGTSTDTQYF.

J is TRBJ2-1 and V is TRBV30; 9 bases fit TRBD2. The CDR3 extends over 18 amino acids. In germline, CDR1 is GTSNPN, CDR2 SVGIG (reference sequence). The junction had 19 bases not matched to a gene; V was cut back by 2 bases and J by 8 bases. The CDR3 DNA is TGTGCCTGGAGTACCACCTCGCGGGGGGGCCTCCCCTTCGATGAGCAGTTCTTC. This encodes CAWSTTSRGGLPFDEQFF.

This chain uses TRBV9 with TRBJ2-3; a weak D match, TRBD2 (6 bases). The length of the CDR3 is 18 residues. Germline V gene data show CDR1 as SGDLS and CDR2 as YYNGEE. V dropped 0 bases and J dropped 1 base, with 18 bases sitting between them. In nucleotides, the CDR3 is TGTGCCAGCAGCGTAGCGGGGACTCCAGGGCCGGGCACAGATACGCAGTATTTT. Encoded protein: CASSVAGTPGPGTDTQYF.

The chain has TRBV5-6 and TRBJ1-6, with D perhaps TRBD1 (6 bases). CDR1 SGHDT and CDR2 YYEEEE come from the germline V gene. CDR3 size: 15 residues. Trimming removed 1 base from V and 4 bases from J, with 9 bases in between. CDR3 sequence: CASSLTQGYNSPLHF. In DNA, the CDR3 is TGTGCCAGCAGCTTGACACAGGGATATAATTCACCCCTCCACTTT.

The rearrangement links TRBV6-5 to TRBJ1-1; perhaps TRBD1 as D (5 bases). This CDR3 has 11 amino acids. Germline values: CDR1 MNHEY, CDR2 SVGAGI. V was cut by 8 bases and J by 8 bases, with 12 bases left in between. CDR3 DNA sequence: TGTGCCAGCGCAAGAGCAGGGGAAGCTTTCTTT. This codes for CASARAGEAFF.

J is TRBJ1-2 and V is TRBV28; 11 nucleotides match TRBD1. V shed 7 bases, J shed 7 bases, and the junction held 5 bases outside the gene matches. Germline-derived CDR1 and CDR2 are MDHEN and SYDVKM. CDR3 length: 13 residues. DNA for the CDR3: TGTGCCAGCATTTTCGGGACAGGGGGTGGCTACACCTTC. Its translation is CASIFGTGGGYTF.

The chain is built from TRBV29-1 and TRBJ1-1; D is possibly TRBD1 (6 bases). V was clipped by 3 bases and J by 1 base, with 6 bases between them. Germline CDR1 SQVTM, CDR2 ANQGSEA. The CDR3 length is 12 residues. CDR3: CSVDRGNTEAFF. The CDR3 DNA reads as TGCAGCGTTGACAGGGGGAACACTGAAGCTTTCTTT.

This chain connects TRBV4-1 to TRBJ1-6, with TRBD1 matching over 10 bases. The CDR3 has 19 residues. V was pared by 0 bases and J by 5 bases, with 10 bases of the junction left unmatched. Germline CDR1 and CDR2: MGHRA and YSYEKL. CDR3 DNA sequence: TGCGCCAGCAGCCAAGATTATTTGGGACAGGGGAGCCATAATTCACCCCTCCACTTT. Its protein is CASSQDYLGQGSHNSPLHF.

V is TRBV27 and J is TRBJ2-2, with D tentatively TRBD2 (6 bases). Germline V CDR1 and CDR2: MNHEY, SMNVEV (reference sequence). CDR3 length: 16 amino acids. The V and J ends lost 3 bases and 0 bases respectively, with 11 bases between them. Here the CDR3 DNA reads TGTGCCAGCAGTTTGCTAGCGACCTCGAACACCGGGGAGCTGTTTTTT. Its protein is CASSLLATSNTGELFF.

There are a few counts of this clone. The chain uses TRBV30 and TRBJ2-7; possible D gene TRBD2, 7 bases. The germline V gene has CDR1 GTSNPN and CDR2 SVGIG (reference sequence). This CDR3 is built from 13 residues. Trimming removed 6 bases from V and 0 bases from J, with 12 bases in between. The DNA for the CDR3 is TGTGCCTGTCACGGGGGGCCCTCCTACGAGCAGTACTTC. Translated: CACHGGPSYEQYF.

This rearrangement joins TRBV12-3 or TRBV12-4 to TRBJ1-2; a possible D gene is TRBD1 (5 bases). The CDR3 sequence is 13 residues long. Trimming pared 1 base from V and 8 bases from J, leaving 11 bases between. CDR3 in DNA: TGTGCCAGCAGTTTAGGACAGTTTCCCGGCTACACCTTC. Amino acid sequence: CASSLGQFPGYTF.

The chain uses TRBV19 and TRBJ1-1, with D tentatively TRBD1 (5 bases). This CDR3 is 16 amino acids long. V lost 5 bases and J 11 bases, leaving 27 bases between the germline ends. The germline V gene encodes CDR1 LNHDA and CDR2 SQIVND (reference sequence). CDR3 in DNA: TGTGCCAGTAGTGACGGACCCGACTTGACAGTACGGGGGGCTTTCTTT. It specifies CASSDGPDLTVRGAFF.

In this sample, this clone turned up a few times. The rearrangement links TRBV28 to TRBJ2-1; perhaps TRBD2 as D (5 bases). Germline V CDR1 and CDR2: MDHEN, SYDVKM. The CDR3 runs 13 residues. Trimming left V 7 bases short and J 7 bases short, with 14 bases between. The CDR3 loop reads CASKLGYRNEQFF. In DNA, the CDR3 is TGTGCCAGCAAACTAGGGTATAGAAATGAGCAGTTCTTC.

CDR3 sequence: CASSQGIDRTGESGYTF. The CDR3 DNA reads as TGCGCCAGCAGCCAAGGTATCGACCGGACAGGGGAGTCTGGCTACACCTTC. The chain employs TRBV4-1 and TRBJ1-2; 9 positions agree with TRBD1. V shed 1 base, J shed 7 bases, and the junction held 13 bases outside the gene matches. Germline V gene data show CDR1 as MGHRA and CDR2 as YSYEKL. The CDR3 is 17 residues long.

This chain connects TRBV7-9 to TRBJ1-1; D gene uncertain. Germline CDR1 SEHNR, CDR2 FQNEAQ (reference sequence). With 3 bases removed from V and 0 bases from J, the gap between germline ends came to 8 bases. This CDR3 has 14 residues. The CDR3 DNA sequence: TGTGCCAGCAGCTTGGGCAGGTTGAACACTGAAGCTTTCTTT. It codes for CASSLGRLNTEAFF.

V is TRBV7-9 and J is TRBJ2-7; D possibly corresponds to TRBD1 (6 bases). The germline CDR1 and CDR2 sequences are SEHNR and FQNEAQ (reference sequence). The CDR3 is 14 residues long. With 4 bases removed from V and 4 bases from J, the gap between germline ends came to 14 bases. This CDR3 is CASSSRTALYEQYF. The CDR3 DNA is TGTGCCAGCAGCTCGAGGACAGCCCTGTACGAGCAGTACTTC.

The chain uses TRBV5-1 and TRBJ2-3, with 13 bases lining up with TRBD2. CDR3 length: 17 amino acids. Germline loops: CDR1 SGHRS, CDR2 YFSETQ. Trimming took 3 bases from V and 3 from J; bases not matched to a gene: 7. CDR3 in DNA: TGCGCCAGCAGCTACATACTAGCGGGGGGGCGGACAGATACGCAGTATTTT. Amino acids: CASSYILAGGRTDTQYF. Using reference TRBV5-1 and TRBJ2-3 for the parts outside the CDR3, the full variable domain is KAGVTQTPRYLIKTRGQQVTLSCSPISGHRSVSWYQQTPGQGLQFLFEYFSETQRNKGNFPGRFSGRQFSNSRSEMNVSTLELGDSALYLCASSYILAGGRTDTQYFGPGTRLTVL.